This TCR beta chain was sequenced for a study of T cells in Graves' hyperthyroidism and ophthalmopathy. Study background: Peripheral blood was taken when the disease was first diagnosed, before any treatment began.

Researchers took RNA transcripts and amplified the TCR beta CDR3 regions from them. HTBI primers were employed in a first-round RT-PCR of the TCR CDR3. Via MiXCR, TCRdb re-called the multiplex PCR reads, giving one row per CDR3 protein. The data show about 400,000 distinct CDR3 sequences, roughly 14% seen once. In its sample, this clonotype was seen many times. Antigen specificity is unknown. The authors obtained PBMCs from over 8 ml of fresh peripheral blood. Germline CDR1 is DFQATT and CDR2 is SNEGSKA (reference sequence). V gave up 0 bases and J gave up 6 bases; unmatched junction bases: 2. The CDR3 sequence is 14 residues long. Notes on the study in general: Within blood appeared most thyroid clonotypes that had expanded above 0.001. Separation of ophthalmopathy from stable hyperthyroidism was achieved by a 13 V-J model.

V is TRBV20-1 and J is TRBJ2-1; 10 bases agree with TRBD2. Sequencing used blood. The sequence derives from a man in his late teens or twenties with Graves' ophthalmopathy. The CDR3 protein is CSARESGRGNEQFF. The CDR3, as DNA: TGCAGTGCTAGAGAAAGCGGGAGGGGCAATGAGCAGTTCTTC.